This is a list of T cell receptor beta chains from one sample in a study of graft-versus-host responses after intestinal transplantation. Some clones are missing from TCRdb's copy, which holds only in-frame ones; the method was immunoSEQ multiplex PCR. The table has about 77,000 clones, about 90% seen once; the top ten hold approximately 0.7%. The sample in question was PBMCs, obtained 98 days after intestinal transplantation. Receptors originate from a human patient who received an intestinal transplant, so some T cells may come from the graft donor. Each CDR3 is given with its conserved first and last residue. A D gene is named only where the DNA matches it firmly. Clone size, where shown, is once, few, many, or a class for clones that have expanded.

CDR3	DNA	D	V	J	size
CAIIGTNYGYTF	TGTGCCATCATCGGAACTAACTATGGCTACACCTTC	-	TRBV10-3	TRBJ1-2	once
CASSLAPAGTSGEQYF	TGTGCCAGCAGCTTAGCCCCAGCGGGAACCTCCGGCGAGCAGTACTTC	TRBD2	TRBV7-9	TRBJ2-7	once
CASSEGLAYNEQFF	TGTGCCAGCAGTGAGGGACTAGCCTACAATGAGCAGTTCTTC	TRBD2	TRBV2	TRBJ2-1	-
CASSHRTRLDEQFF	TGTGCCAGCAGCCACAGGACTAGACTCGATGAGCAGTTCTTC	TRBD2	TRBV7-8	TRBJ2-1	-
CASSPLGQGVGNTGELFF	TGTGCCAGCTCACCCCTCGGACAGGGGGTAGGGAACACCGGGGAGCTGTTTTTT	TRBD1	TRBV18	TRBJ2-2	-
CASRRGGGRGIQYF	TGTGCCAGCAGGAGGGGAGGCGGTCGGGGCATTCAGTACTTC	-	TRBV13	TRBJ2-4	-
CASSEIAGAYNEQFF	TGTGCCAGCAGTGAAATAGCGGGAGCGTACAATGAGCAGTTCTTC	TRBD2	TRBV2	TRBJ2-1	few
CASTSDPKPNYEQYF	TGTGCCAGCACCTCAGACCCCAAGCCCAACTACGAGCAGTACTTC	-	TRBV21-1	TRBJ2-7	-
CASSLDLAIYEQYF	TGCGCCAGCAGCTTGGATCTAGCGATATACGAGCAGTACTTC	-	TRBV5-1	TRBJ2-7	once
CASNGEAFF	TGCGCCAGCAACGGGGAAGCTTTCTTT	-	TRBV23-1	TRBJ1-1	-
CASSVKDSGERDTQYF	TGTGCCAGCAGCGTAAAGGATAGCGGGGAGAGGGATACGCAGTATTTT	TRBD2	TRBV9	TRBJ2-3	-
CASSLAYEQYF	TGTGCCAGCAGTCTTGCCTACGAGCAGTACTTC	-	TRBV5-5	TRBJ2-7	-
CASSLGHLNTIYF	TGTGCCAGCAGCTTAGGACATCTAAACACCATATATTTT	-	TRBV13	TRBJ1-3	once
CASSLGPRVEGTEAFF	TGTGCCAGCAGCTTAGGCCCTAGGGTGGAGGGCACTGAAGCTTTCTTT	-	TRBV7-6	TRBJ1-1	-
CASRWTGSSYEQYF	TGTGCCAGCAGGTGGACAGGGAGCTCCTACGAGCAGTACTTC	TRBD1	TRBV7-4	TRBJ2-7	once
CASSYPSTSGNNEQFF	TGTGCCAGCAGTTACCCCTCGACTAGCGGGAACAATGAGCAGTTCTTC	TRBD2	TRBV6-5	TRBJ2-1	-
CASSLGTGAYGEQFF	TGTGCCAGCAGCCTCGGGACAGGGGCATATGGTGAGCAGTTCTTC	TRBD1	TRBV5-4	TRBJ2-1	-
CASSYGGGTDTQYF	TGCGCCAGCTCCTACGGCGGCGGGACAGATACGCAGTATTTT	-	TRBV10-1	TRBJ2-3	once
CASSDRYSGNTIYF	TGTGCCAGCAGTGATCGGTACTCTGGAAACACCATATATTTT	-	TRBV2	TRBJ1-3	-
CASSGQENSPLHF	TGTGCCAGCAGTGGACAGGAGAATTCACCCCTCCACTTT	-	TRBV2	TRBJ1-6	few
CASSYGTVYNEQFF	TGTGCCAGCAGTTACGGAACAGTCTACAATGAGCAGTTCTTC	-	TRBV27	TRBJ2-1	once
CASSFGVRAWIADTQYF	TGTGCCAGCAGTTTTGGGGTCCGCGCCTGGATCGCAGATACGCAGTATTTT	-	TRBV28	TRBJ2-3	-
CASSFEGVGNTEAFF	TGTGCCAGCAGCTTCGAGGGAGTGGGGAACACTGAAGCTTTCTTT	-	TRBV5-4	TRBJ1-1	-
CASRTGESEKLFF	TGTGCCTCCAGGACAGGGGAGTCTGAAAAACTGTTTTTT	TRBD1	TRBV27	TRBJ1-4	-
CASSRNRDLGNGYTF	TGTGCCAGCAGCCGTAACCGGGATTTAGGAAATGGCTACACCTTC	-	TRBV6-5	TRBJ1-2	once
CAWSGSPGVEAFF	TGTGCCTGGAGTGGATCCCCAGGGGTAGAAGCTTTCTTT	-	TRBV30	TRBJ1-1	-
CASTYGLGQGTDTQYF	TGTGCCAGCACCTATGGTTTGGGCCAGGGTACAGATACGCAGTATTTT	-	TRBV6-6	TRBJ2-3	-
CASSSGLGNTIYF	TGTGCCAGCAGTTCGGGCCTTGGAAACACCATATATTTT	-	TRBV6-1	TRBJ1-3	-
CASSLEGQQETQYF	TGTGCCAGCAGTTTGGAAGGTCAACAAGAGACCCAGTACTTC	-	TRBV28	TRBJ2-5	-
CASSQQPPGLKNEQFF	TGTGCCAGCAGTCAACAACCTCCGGGGCTTAAGAATGAGCAGTTCTTC	-	TRBV6-6	TRBJ2-1	-
CASSRMAGAGENEQFF	TGTGCCAGCAGTCGCATGGCGGGGGCGGGGGAGAATGAGCAGTTCTTC	-	TRBV28	TRBJ2-1	few
CASSDEAYEQYF	TGTGCCAGCAGTGACGAGGCCTACGAGCAGTACTTC	-	TRBV6-5	TRBJ2-7	-
CASSQEGGGNQPQHF	TGTGCCAGCAGCCAAGAAGGAGGGGGCAATCAGCCCCAGCATTTT	-	TRBV4-1	TRBJ1-5	-
CASTLEGITEAFF	TGTGCCAGCACTTTAGAGGGGATCACTGAAGCTTTCTTT	-	TRBV6-1	TRBJ1-1	-
CASSYRDGGTPDSEQFF	TGTGCCAGCAGCTACAGGGACGGGGGGACTCCGGATAGTGAGCAGTTCTTC	-	TRBV7-2	TRBJ2-1	-
CASSLGQGDYGYTF	TGTGCCAGCAGCTTAGGACAGGGAGACTATGGCTACACCTTC	TRBD1	TRBV11-2	TRBJ1-2	-
CASSAADGSYEQYF	TGTGCCAGCTCCGCCGCGGACGGATCCTACGAGCAGTACTTC	-	TRBV6-1	TRBJ2-7	-
CASSRELNTEAFF	TGTGCCAGCTCACGGGAACTGAACACTGAAGCTTTCTTT	-	TRBV18	TRBJ1-1	-
CASSTPTGTDGYTF	TGTGCCAGTAGCACTCCGACAGGGACAGATGGCTACACCTTC	TRBD1	TRBV19	TRBJ1-2	-
CASSMQATDTQYF	TGTGCCAGTAGTATGCAGGCCACAGATACGCAGTATTTT	-	TRBV19	TRBJ2-3	-
CASSFGGWADTQYF	TGTGCCAGCAGCTTTGGTGGGTGGGCAGATACGCAGTATTTT	-	TRBV5-4	TRBJ2-3	-
CASTSGSFDTGELFF	TGTGCCAGTACAAGCGGGAGTTTTGACACCGGGGAGCTGTTTTTT	TRBD2	TRBV19	TRBJ2-2	-
CASRETGRETQYF	TGTGCCAGCAGGGAGACAGGACGAGAGACCCAGTACTTC	-	TRBV27	TRBJ2-5	-
CATSRDVASRETQYF	TGTGCCACCAGCAGAGATGTCGCTAGTAGAGAGACCCAGTACTTC	-	TRBV15	TRBJ2-5	-
CASSTGRGYTF	TGTGCCAGCAGCACAGGGAGGGGCTACACCTTC	-	TRBV11-3	TRBJ1-2	-
CASSNPGQNYEQYF	TGTGCCAGCAGTAATCCGGGACAGAACTACGAGCAGTACTTC	TRBD1	TRBV27	TRBJ2-7	-
CASSLWTSAPDTQYF	TGTGCCAGCAGCCTCTGGACTAGCGCCCCAGATACGCAGTATTTT	TRBD2	TRBV5-6	TRBJ2-3	-
CASSQQGEAFF	TGCGCCAGCAGCCAACAGGGTGAAGCTTTCTTT	-	TRBV4-1	TRBJ1-1	once
CASKGTSEYNEQFF	TGTGCCAGCAAGGGTACTAGCGAGTACAATGAGCAGTTCTTC	TRBD2	TRBV25-1	TRBJ2-1	-
CASSSSIGTGNEQFF	TGTGCCAGCAGCTCATCTATTGGTACAGGGAATGAGCAGTTCTTC	-	TRBV7-6	TRBJ2-1	-
CATPGRFSGRGPNTGELFF	TGTGCCACCCCAGGGAGGTTTAGCGGGAGGGGCCCGAACACCGGGGAGCTGTTTTTT	TRBD2	TRBV15	TRBJ2-2	-
CASSPLADDTQYF	TGTGCCAGCTCACCGCTAGCCGACGATACGCAGTATTTT	-	TRBV18	TRBJ2-3	-
CSVEVAPDFYNEQFF	TGCAGCGTTGAAGTTGCCCCTGACTTTTACAATGAGCAGTTCTTC	-	TRBV29-1	TRBJ2-1	-
CASSEAGGSNQPQHF	TGTGCCAGCAGTGAAGCAGGGGGTTCTAATCAGCCCCAGCATTTT	-	TRBV2	TRBJ1-5	-
CASSRGETQYF	TGTGCCAGCAGCCGAGGGGAGACCCAGTACTTC	-	TRBV5-5	TRBJ2-5	-
CASSLGQGADTQYF	TGCGCCAGCAGCCTAGGACAGGGGGCAGATACGCAGTATTTT	TRBD1	TRBV5-1	TRBJ2-3	-
CASSVVSDTQYF	TGTGCCAGCAGCGTAGTCTCGGATACGCAGTATTTT	-	TRBV9	TRBJ2-3	-
CASSSLAGGGQETQYF	TGCGCCAGCAGCTCCCTAGCGGGGGGTGGCCAAGAGACCCAGTACTTC	TRBD2	TRBV5-1	TRBJ2-5	-
CASSVDPSSNQPQHF	TGTGCCAGCAGCGTCGACCCGAGTAGCAATCAGCCCCAGCATTTT	-	TRBV9	TRBJ1-5	-